This T cell receptor (beta chain) came from a study of shared clonotypes between healthy human individuals. Division of CD4+ cells produced a CD45RA+ naive subset and a CD45RA-negative memory subset. The CDR3 is made up of 13 amino acids. Germline V gene sequence: CDR1 SNHLY, CDR2 FYNNEI. V was cut by 4 bases and J by 4 bases, with 10 bases left in between. Assay execution took place at the deep level. TCRdb keeps only in-frame clones here, not all; method: immunoSEQ multiplex PCR. This sample has some 580,000 clones; around 97% occur once, and the top ten carry about 0.06%. This chain connects TRBV2 to TRBJ2-5; D is perhaps TRBD2 (6 bases). The sequence derives from a woman aged 25 to 39 in good health. The sample taken for sequencing was naive CD4+ T cells sorted from blood. The subset was: CD45RA+ positively selected. The CDR3, as DNA: TGTGCCAGCAGTGTTGGAGGGCGAGAGACCCAGTACTTC. This gives the protein CASSVGGRETQYF.